A selection of T cell receptor beta chains follows, all from one sample in a study of shared T cell receptors in the human thymus. The assay was immunoSEQ multiplex PCR, and TCRdb's table has in-frame clones only and misses some. This table holds roughly 710,000 clones, approximately 85% found once. The same specimen was also included in a second study, on human thymus T cells.

The sample was thymocytes. Receptors were obtained from a girl less than two years old with a congenital heart defect. Each CDR3 is given with its conserved first and last residue. A D gene is named only where the DNA matches it firmly. Rows give clone size only sometimes, using once, few, many, or a class for an expanded clone.

D gene: TRBD1; clone size: -; V gene: TRBV5-1; J gene: TRBJ2-1; CDR3 DNA: TGCGCCAGCAGCTCCCGACAGGGTTCCTATGAGCAGTTCTTC; CDR3 protein: CASSSRQGSYEQFF
D gene: TRBD1; clone size: -; V gene: TRBV28; J gene: TRBJ1-3; CDR3 DNA: TGTGCCAGCAGCCTCACGGGACAGGGAAAGGGTGGAAACACCATATATTTT; CDR3 protein: CASSLTGQGKGGNTIYF
D gene: -; clone size: -; V gene: TRBV7-6; J gene: TRBJ1-6; CDR3 DNA: TGTGCCAGCAGCTTAAAGACAGTTAATTCACCCCTCCACTTT; CDR3 protein: CASSLKTVNSPLHF
D gene: -; clone size: -; V gene: TRBV6-5; J gene: TRBJ2-6; CDR3 DNA: TGTGCCAGCGGGCCTCGGGGGGCCAACGTCCTGACTTTC; CDR3 protein: CASGPRGANVLTF
D gene: -; clone size: -; V gene: TRBV9; J gene: TRBJ2-7; CDR3 DNA: TGTGCCAGCAGCGTAGCTGATTCGTCGCGCCTCAGGTCCTACGAGCAGTACTTC; CDR3 protein: CASSVADSSRLRSYEQYF
D gene: TRBD1; clone size: -; V gene: TRBV2; J gene: TRBJ1-2; CDR3 DNA: TGTGCCAGCAGTGTTAGCGACAGGGGCTATGGCTACACCTTC; CDR3 protein: CASSVSDRGYGYTF
D gene: -; clone size: -; V gene: TRBV6-1; J gene: TRBJ1-1; CDR3 DNA: TGTGCCAGCAGTGACCCGTGGGGCGGGGGCACTGAAGCTTTCTTT; CDR3 protein: CASSDPWGGGTEAFF
D gene: TRBD2; clone size: -; V gene: TRBV10-3; J gene: TRBJ2-7; CDR3 DNA: TGTGCCATCAGTGATGCCGGGACTAGCGGCTCCTACGAGCAGTACTTC; CDR3 protein: CAISDAGTSGSYEQYF
D gene: -; clone size: -; V gene: TRBV19; J gene: TRBJ1-1; CDR3 DNA: TGTGCCAGTAGTATTTCCCCCCGGAGAGAGGGCACTGAAGCTTTCTTT; CDR3 protein: CASSISPRREGTEAFF
D gene: -; clone size: -; V gene: TRBV27; J gene: TRBJ2-7; CDR3 DNA: TGTGCCAGCAGTTTATCCGGGGGAACCTACGAGCAGTACTTC; CDR3 protein: CASSLSGGTYEQYF
D gene: -; clone size: -; V gene: TRBV7-8; J gene: TRBJ1-5; CDR3 DNA: TGTGCCTGCCACCCTGGCAGGGAATTCCGCAATCAGCCCCAGCATTTT; CDR3 protein: CACHPGREFRNQPQHF
D gene: TRBD1; clone size: once; V gene: TRBV6-5; J gene: TRBJ1-5; CDR3 DNA: TGTGCCAGCAGTTCGGGACAGCCTAATCAGCCCCAGCATTTT; CDR3 protein: CASSSGQPNQPQHF
D gene: -; clone size: once; V gene: TRBV6-4; J gene: TRBJ2-1; CDR3 DNA: TGTGCCAGCAGTGACTCATTAAGGGGGGGTAATGAGCAGTTCTTC; CDR3 protein: CASSDSLRGGNEQFF
D gene: TRBD2; clone size: -; V gene: TRBV6-1; J gene: TRBJ2-1; CDR3 DNA: TGTGCCAGCAGTGACATATTGAGGACTAGCCTGAGCTCCTACAATGAGCAGTTCTTC; CDR3 protein: CASSDILRTSLSSYNEQFF
D gene: -; clone size: -; V gene: TRBV28; J gene: TRBJ2-6; CDR3 DNA: TGTGCCAGCAGTCCATTGGTGGGGGGAACTAACTCTGGGGCCAACGTCCTGACTTTC; CDR3 protein: CASSPLVGGTNSGANVLTF
D gene: TRBD2; clone size: -; V gene: TRBV10-2; J gene: TRBJ2-5; CDR3 DNA: TGCGCCAGCAGTCCAGAGCCGGGACTAGTATTCGTAAAGACCCAGTACTTC; CDR3 protein: CASSPEPGLVFVKTQYF
D gene: -; clone size: -; V gene: TRBV11-2; J gene: TRBJ1-1; CDR3 DNA: TGTGCCAGCAGCTTAGACAGGGTAAAGGGAGCTTTCTTT; CDR3 protein: CASSLDRVKGAFF
D gene: -; clone size: -; V gene: TRBV18; J gene: TRBJ1-2; CDR3 DNA: TGTGCCAGCTCACCACCCGGTGACAGAAACTATGGCTACACCTTC; CDR3 protein: CASSPPGDRNYGYTF
D gene: TRBD1; clone size: once; V gene: TRBV6-1; J gene: TRBJ1-1; CDR3 DNA: TGTGCCAGCAGTGGTCCCCACCGGGACAGGGAAGTAATCCCTGAAGCTTTCTTT; CDR3 protein: CASSGPHRDREVIPEAFF
D gene: TRBD2; clone size: -; V gene: TRBV6-4; J gene: TRBJ2-2; CDR3 DNA: TGTGCCAGCAGTGACTCGATAGTAATAGCGGGGGCCAACACCGGGGAGCTGTTTTTT; CDR3 protein: CASSDSIVIAGANTGELFF
D gene: -; clone size: -; V gene: TRBV7-8; J gene: TRBJ2-7; CDR3 DNA: TGTGCCAGCAGCCCGAACCGACAGGTGGGCTACGAGCAGTACTTC; CDR3 protein: CASSPNRQVGYEQYF
D gene: TRBD2; clone size: -; V gene: TRBV6-1; J gene: TRBJ2-1; CDR3 DNA: TGTGCCAGCAGTGCGGGCGTATGGCGGGGGAGCCACAATGAGCAGTTCTTC; CDR3 protein: CASSAGVWRGSHNEQFF
D gene: -; clone size: -; V gene: TRBV7-2; J gene: TRBJ2-7; CDR3 DNA: TGTGCCAGCAGCTCGGGACTCTACGAGCAGTACTTC; CDR3 protein: CASSSGLYEQYF
D gene: TRBD1; clone size: -; V gene: TRBV10-1; J gene: TRBJ2-1; CDR3 DNA: TGCGCCAGCAGCGCGGGACAGGGGGCCTTCTCCTACAATGAGCAGTTCTTC; CDR3 protein: CASSAGQGAFSYNEQFF
D gene: -; clone size: -; V gene: TRBV6-1; J gene: TRBJ1-5; CDR3 DNA: TGTGCCAGCAGGTTCACAGGGTTAGGTCAGCCCCAGCATTTT; CDR3 protein: CASRFTGLGQPQHF
D gene: -; clone size: -; V gene: TRBV18; J gene: TRBJ1-2; CDR3 DNA: TGTGCCAGCTCACCACCTCCAAATCGACTAGCGAGAAACTATGGCTACACCTTC; CDR3 protein: CASSPPPNRLARNYGYTF
D gene: -; clone size: -; V gene: TRBV6-1; J gene: TRBJ1-1; CDR3 DNA: TGTGCCAGCAGTGAGCCCCCGCGTAGGAGGTCCACTGAAGCTTTCTTT; CDR3 protein: CASSEPPRRRSTEAFF
D gene: TRBD2; clone size: -; V gene: TRBV7-2; J gene: TRBJ2-3; CDR3 DNA: TGTGCCAGCAGCTTAGTCGAGCGGGATCGATCAGATACGCAGTATTTT; CDR3 protein: CASSLVERDRSDTQYF
D gene: -; clone size: once; V gene: TRBV5-1; J gene: TRBJ2-5; CDR3 DNA: TGCGCCAGCAGCTTGGGCAGGGCTCCCTTTTACTTC; CDR3 protein: CASSLGRAPFYF
D gene: -; clone size: once; V gene: TRBV4-1; J gene: TRBJ2-4; CDR3 DNA: TGCGCCAGCAGCCAAGATGGCGGGCCACTACACGGGGTGTTC; CDR3 protein: CASSQDGGPLHGVF
D gene: -; clone size: -; V gene: TRBV18; J gene: TRBJ1-1; CDR3 DNA: TGTGCCAGCTCAGGGACATCCAAAGGGAACACTGAAGCTTTCTTT; CDR3 protein: CASSGTSKGNTEAFF
D gene: TRBD1; clone size: -; V gene: TRBV5-1; J gene: TRBJ2-7; CDR3 DNA: TGCGCCAGCAGCTTGGGAGGGCACAGGGGGCACGAGCAGTACTTC; CDR3 protein: CASSLGGHRGHEQYF
D gene: -; clone size: -; V gene: TRBV10-2; J gene: TRBJ1-1; CDR3 DNA: TGCGCCAGCAACGGGTTGAACACTGAAGCTTTCTTT; CDR3 protein: CASNGLNTEAFF
D gene: TRBD1; clone size: -; V gene: TRBV18; J gene: TRBJ1-2; CDR3 DNA: TGTGCCAGCTCACCATACTCGGGACAGGGATCAAACTATGGCTACACCTTC; CDR3 protein: CASSPYSGQGSNYGYTF
D gene: -; clone size: -; V gene: TRBV15; J gene: TRBJ2-4; CDR3 DNA: TGTGCCACCAGCAGAACTCGGACAACACTAGCCAAAAACATTCAGTACTTC; CDR3 protein: CATSRTRTTLAKNIQYF
D gene: TRBD2; clone size: -; V gene: TRBV10-2; J gene: TRBJ2-1; CDR3 DNA: TGCGCCAGCAGTGCCACTAGCGGGCTCTACAATGAGCAGTTCTTC; CDR3 protein: CASSATSGLYNEQFF
D gene: -; clone size: -; V gene: TRBV10-3; J gene: TRBJ1-3; CDR3 DNA: TGTGCCATCAGTCGCTCGACTTCGTTCTCTGGAAACACCATATATTTT; CDR3 protein: CAISRSTSFSGNTIYF
D gene: TRBD1; clone size: once; V gene: TRBV15; J gene: TRBJ1-2; CDR3 DNA: TGTGCCACATCACCTACACAGGGGGCCTATGGCTACACCTTC; CDR3 protein: CATSPTQGAYGYTF
D gene: TRBD1; clone size: -; V gene: TRBV2; J gene: TRBJ1-1; CDR3 DNA: TGTGCCAGCAGAGAAGGGACAGGGGGATTTGAAGCTTTCTTT; CDR3 protein: CASREGTGGFEAFF
D gene: TRBD1; clone size: few; V gene: TRBV28; J gene: TRBJ1-6; CDR3 DNA: TGTGCCAGCGGGGACAGCCCCTCCGGTACACCCCTCCACTTT; CDR3 protein: CASGDSPSGTPLHF
D gene: TRBD1; clone size: -; V gene: TRBV4-1; J gene: TRBJ1-2; CDR3 DNA: TGCGCCAGCAGCCCCCGGGACAGGCTCCCCGGCTACACCTTC; CDR3 protein: CASSPRDRLPGYTF
D gene: -; clone size: once; V gene: TRBV11-2; J gene: TRBJ1-1; CDR3 DNA: TGTGCCAGCAGCTCGAAACAGGGGAACACTGAAGCTTTCTTT; CDR3 protein: CASSSKQGNTEAFF
D gene: -; clone size: -; V gene: TRBV2; J gene: TRBJ1-4; CDR3 DNA: TGTGCCAGCAGTGCCAGGGGCGACGGTGAAAAACTGTTTTTT; CDR3 protein: CASSARGDGEKLFF
D gene: TRBD2; clone size: -; V gene: TRBV15; J gene: TRBJ2-3; CDR3 DNA: TGTGCCACCAGCAGAGATCAAACAGACCCAAAGTTAGCGGGGGGTAGGGATACGCAGTATTTT; CDR3 protein: CATSRDQTDPKLAGGRDTQYF
D gene: -; clone size: once; V gene: TRBV4-2; J gene: TRBJ2-4; CDR3 DNA: TGTGCCAGCAGCCAAGGGATCCGGGGGTCCCAGTACTTC; CDR3 protein: CASSQGIRGSQYF
D gene: TRBD2; clone size: -; V gene: TRBV2; J gene: TRBJ2-4; CDR3 DNA: TGTGCCAGCAGTGAGACGCAGGGAGGGTCGGACATTCAGTACTTC; CDR3 protein: CASSETQGGSDIQYF
D gene: -; clone size: -; V gene: TRBV5-1; J gene: TRBJ2-7; CDR3 DNA: TGCGCCAGCAGTCGATTTGGCCGATGGTACTTC; CDR3 protein: CASSRFGRWYF
D gene: -; clone size: -; V gene: TRBV19; J gene: TRBJ1-2; CDR3 DNA: TGTGCCAGCGACAGCCACTATGGCTACACCTTC; CDR3 protein: CASDSHYGYTF
D gene: -; clone size: -; V gene: TRBV5-6; J gene: TRBJ1-1; CDR3 DNA: TGTGCCAGCAGCTTTAGAGGGAGCCCGATCCAACGGCACTCTGAAGCTTTCTTT; CDR3 protein: CASSFRGSPIQRHSEAFF
D gene: TRBD1; clone size: -; V gene: TRBV28; J gene: TRBJ1-5; CDR3 DNA: TGTGCCAGCAGTGAAGAACAGGGGGTTCAGCCCCAGCATTTT; CDR3 protein: CASSEEQGVQPQHF
D gene: -; clone size: -; V gene: TRBV5-1; J gene: TRBJ2-2; CDR3 DNA: TGCGCCAGCAGCTTGGCCGCGGTGCCCGGGGAGCTGTTTTTT; CDR3 protein: CASSLAAVPGELFF
D gene: TRBD2; clone size: few; V gene: TRBV2; J gene: TRBJ2-5; CDR3 DNA: TGTGCCAGCAACGGGGTAGCGGGGAGTCAAGAGACCCAGTACTTC; CDR3 protein: CASNGVAGSQETQYF
D gene: TRBD1; clone size: once; V gene: TRBV10-2; J gene: TRBJ1-1; CDR3 DNA: TGCGCCAGCACTGGGGACAGTTCGGTCCTCGCTGAAGCTTTCTTT; CDR3 protein: CASTGDSSVLAEAFF
D gene: -; clone size: -; V gene: TRBV28; J gene: TRBJ1-4; CDR3 DNA: TGTGCCAGCAGTTTTCGGGTCTCCCGGTTGGAAGAAAAACTGTTTTTT; CDR3 protein: CASSFRVSRLEEKLFF
D gene: -; clone size: -; V gene: TRBV15; J gene: TRBJ1-6; CDR3 DNA: TGTGCCACGACAGGTTGTGGGAATTCACCCCTCCACTTT; CDR3 protein: CATTGCGNSPLHF
D gene: TRBD1; clone size: -; V gene: TRBV29-1; J gene: TRBJ1-1; CDR3 DNA: TGCAGCGTTACAGGGGGCTGGATGAACACTGAAGCTTTCTTT; CDR3 protein: CSVTGGWMNTEAFF
D gene: -; clone size: -; V gene: TRBV6-5; J gene: TRBJ2-7; CDR3 DNA: TGTGCCAGCAGTTACCGATCGACAGGCTACGAGCAGTACTTC; CDR3 protein: CASSYRSTGYEQYF
D gene: -; clone size: -; V gene: TRBV18; J gene: TRBJ1-6; CDR3 DNA: TGTGCCAGCTCACCCCCCGGACAGTCTAATTCACCCCTCCACTTT; CDR3 protein: CASSPPGQSNSPLHF